These T cell receptor beta chains were read from a single sample in a study of blood T cell repertoires in COVID-19. Method: immunoSEQ multiplex PCR; TCRdb's copy keeps in-frame clones and lacks some. The sample lists about 100,000 clones; roughly 80% were seen once. Sequenced input: peripheral blood. Receptors originate from a man between 45 and 60 years old with active or convalescent COVID-19. Each CDR3 is given with its conserved first and last residue. The D gene is left open where the match is weak. Not all rows give a size; the values are once, few, many and, for expanded clones, a class.

CDR3 DNA	CDR3 protein	V gene	J gene	clone size	D gene
TGTGCCAGCAGCACCTCAGGTGATCAGCCCCAGCATTTT	CASSTSGDQPQHF	TRBV5-5	TRBJ1-5	.	.
TGCAGCGTGGCCCGTTCAACTAATGAAAAACTGTTTTTT	CSVARSTNEKLFF	TRBV29-1	TRBJ1-4	.	.
TGTGCCAGCAGTGGGGGGACAGGGCCAACGGAGACCTACGAGCAGTACTTC	CASSGGTGPTETYEQYF	TRBV25-1	TRBJ2-7	few	TRBD1
TGTGCCAGCAGCTTGGGACACCTTGGGGATCAGCCCCAGCATTTT	CASSLGHLGDQPQHF	TRBV28	TRBJ1-5	.	.
TGTGCCAGCAGCTTGGGACAGGAATCCTACAATGAGCAGTTCTTC	CASSLGQESYNEQFF	TRBV5-4	TRBJ2-1	.	.
TGTGCCTCACCACGGGGGAACACCGGGGAGCTGTTTTTT	CASPRGNTGELFF	TRBV30	TRBJ2-2	.	.
TGTGCCATCAGTGAGTTCGGGGATACGCAGTATTTT	CAISEFGDTQYF	TRBV10-3	TRBJ2-3	.	.
TGTGCCAGCAGCGCCGGAAGGGGGTTCACTGAAGCTTTCTTT	CASSAGRGFTEAFF	TRBV9	TRBJ1-1	.	.
TGTGCCATCAGGGGGACAGCTATTAACTATGGCTACACCTTC	CAIRGTAINYGYTF	TRBV10-3	TRBJ1-2	.	TRBD1
TGTGCCAGCAGCTCGCGGGTCAATCTCTATGGCTACACCTTC	CASSSRVNLYGYTF	TRBV7-9	TRBJ1-2	.	.
TGCGCCAGCAGCCATCCGGGACAAGAGACCCAGTACTTC	CASSHPGQETQYF	TRBV4-1	TRBJ2-5	.	.